Presented here are 4 T cell receptor beta chains from one specimen sequenced in a study of blood T cell repertoires in COVID-19. TCRdb's copy holds only in-frame clones and misses some; the assay was immunoSEQ multiplex PCR. The sample contains 200,000 to 300,000 clones, 80% to 90% of which appear only once. The sequencing input was peripheral blood. The receptor set was obtained from a man aged 55 to 70 with acute or convalescent COVID-19.

The genes are TRBV5-1 and TRBJ1-4; 9 bases align to TRBD1. Germline-derived CDR1 and CDR2 are SGHRS and YFSETQ. V lost 4 bases and J lost 8; bases outside the gene matches: 9. This CDR3 is built from 15 residues. This chain's CDR3 is CASSPRTGVNEKLFF. The CDR3 DNA reads as TGCGCCAGCAGCCCCCGGACAGGGGTCAACGAAAAACTGTTTTTT.

The rearrangement links TRBV4-3 to TRBJ1-1; D gene unclear. The CDR3 runs to 15 residues. Looked up from germline, CDR1 is LGHNA and CDR2 is YSLEER. Trimming left V 0 bases short and J 0 bases short, with 8 bases between. The CDR3 coding sequence is TGCGCCAGCAGCCAAGAACCAGGCCTGAACACTGAAGCTTTCTTT. Translation: CASSQEPGLNTEAFF.

The J gene is TRBJ2-7, the V gene TRBV7-3; D is possibly TRBD2 (5 bases). Germline loops: CDR1 SGHTA, CDR2 FQGTGA. V lost 5 bases and J 0 bases, leaving 11 bases between the germline ends. CDR3 length: 14 amino acids. CDR3 amino acids: CASSARADSYEQYF. Written as DNA, the CDR3 is TGTGCCAGCAGCGCAAGAGCGGACTCCTACGAGCAGTACTTC.

V gene TRBV10-1 combines with J gene TRBJ1-2, with a possible D match to TRBD1 (5 bases). Per the germline V gene, CDR1 is WNHNN and CDR2 is SYGVQD (reference sequence). Trimming pared 3 bases from V and 2 bases from J, leaving 10 bases between. The CDR3 loop spans 14 amino acids. Here the CDR3 reads CASSDGSGNYGYTF. CDR3 DNA: TGCGCCAGCAGTGATGGGTCAGGGAACTATGGCTACACCTTC.